These T cell receptor beta chains were read from a single sample in a study of cytomegalovirus exposure and HLA in healthy donors. TCRdb's copy holds only in-frame clones and misses some; the assay was immunoSEQ multiplex PCR. Of 250,000 to 350,000 clones detected, around 86% appear once; the ten largest clones hold 3.5% to 4.5%. Sequenced: PBMCs. The receptors originated from a man aged 35-49 years in good health and CMV-seropositive. Each CDR3 is given with its conserved first and last residue. The order of the fields is CDR3 protein, J gene, V gene.

cdr3_aa: CASSLGVSGTDTQYF
j_call: TRBJ2-3
v_call: TRBV7-7

cdr3_aa: CASSLAYRDRSYEQYF
j_call: TRBJ2-7
v_call: TRBV7-8

cdr3_aa: CASSTTGRETQYF
j_call: TRBJ2-5
v_call: TRBV28

cdr3_aa: CASSLAGGRSNQPQHF
j_call: TRBJ1-5
v_call: TRBV5-6

cdr3_aa: CASSPIGSTGELFF
j_call: TRBJ2-2
v_call: TRBV18

cdr3_aa: CASSPPRGQGADYEQYF
j_call: TRBJ2-7
v_call: TRBV4-1

cdr3_aa: CASSLVRTSGRAYEQYF
j_call: TRBJ2-7
v_call: TRBV7-8

cdr3_aa: CASSATSVTGELFF
j_call: TRBJ2-2
v_call: TRBV27

cdr3_aa: CASRQTSNTEAFF
j_call: TRBJ1-1
v_call: TRBV4-3

cdr3_aa: CASSFPFQGGNYGYTF
j_call: TRBJ1-2
v_call: TRBV7-9

cdr3_aa: CASSVGQGGYNEQFF
j_call: TRBJ2-1
v_call: TRBV7-3

cdr3_aa: CASSPVAGVGLGYTDTQYF
j_call: TRBJ2-3
v_call: TRBV28

cdr3_aa: CASRLSSGGIYNEQFF
j_call: TRBJ2-1
v_call: TRBV2

cdr3_aa: CASSASGSYNEQFF
j_call: TRBJ2-1
v_call: TRBV7-2

cdr3_aa: CASSFTGSEKLFF
j_call: TRBJ1-4
v_call: TRBV27

cdr3_aa: CASRARVGSPLHF
j_call: TRBJ1-6
v_call: TRBV23-1

cdr3_aa: CASSETGYGDTQYF
j_call: TRBJ2-3
v_call: TRBV2

cdr3_aa: CASSPLDRAPYEQYF
j_call: TRBJ2-7
v_call: TRBV27

cdr3_aa: CASSPGLAGAYEQYF
j_call: -
v_call: TRBV5-6

cdr3_aa: CASSLTFREGNEQFF
j_call: TRBJ2-1
v_call: TRBV7-3

cdr3_aa: CATSRDGGQGAGGYTF
j_call: TRBJ1-2
v_call: TRBV15

cdr3_aa: CASSILAGGSKVHEQFF
j_call: TRBJ2-1
v_call: TRBV7-9

cdr3_aa: CASTDRGSNYGYTF
j_call: TRBJ1-2
v_call: TRBV5-4

cdr3_aa: CATEGTASYEQYF
j_call: TRBJ2-7
v_call: TRBV28

cdr3_aa: CASSLQGAYEQYF
j_call: TRBJ2-7
v_call: TRBV28

cdr3_aa: CATRQGSPGNTIYF
j_call: TRBJ1-3
v_call: TRBV10-3

cdr3_aa: CASSQVGRDRVYGYTF
j_call: TRBJ1-2
v_call: TRBV4-1

cdr3_aa: CASSLGPLARIPYEQYF
j_call: TRBJ2-7
v_call: TRBV7-8

cdr3_aa: CASSYSWTGGEQYF
j_call: TRBJ2-7
v_call: TRBV6-5

cdr3_aa: CASTRISSGAYEQYF
j_call: TRBJ2-7
v_call: TRBV5-6